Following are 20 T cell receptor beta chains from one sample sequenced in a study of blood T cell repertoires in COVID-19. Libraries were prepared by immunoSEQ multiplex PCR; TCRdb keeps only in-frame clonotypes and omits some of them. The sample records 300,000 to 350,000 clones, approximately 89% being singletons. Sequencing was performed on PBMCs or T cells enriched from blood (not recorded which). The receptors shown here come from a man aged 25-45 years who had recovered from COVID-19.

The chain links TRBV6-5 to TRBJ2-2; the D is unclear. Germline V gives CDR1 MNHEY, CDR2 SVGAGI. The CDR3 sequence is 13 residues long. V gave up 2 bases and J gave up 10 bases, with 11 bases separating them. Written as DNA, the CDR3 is TGTGCCAGCAGTTACGCGCTAGAGCAGGAGCTGTTTTTT. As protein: CASSYALEQELFF.

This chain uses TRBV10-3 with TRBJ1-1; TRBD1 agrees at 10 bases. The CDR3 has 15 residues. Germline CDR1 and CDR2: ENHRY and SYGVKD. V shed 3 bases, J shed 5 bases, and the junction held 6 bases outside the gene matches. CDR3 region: CAISDSGTGVTEAFF. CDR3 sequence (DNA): TGTGCCATCAGTGATTCCGGGACAGGGGTTACTGAAGCTTTCTTT.

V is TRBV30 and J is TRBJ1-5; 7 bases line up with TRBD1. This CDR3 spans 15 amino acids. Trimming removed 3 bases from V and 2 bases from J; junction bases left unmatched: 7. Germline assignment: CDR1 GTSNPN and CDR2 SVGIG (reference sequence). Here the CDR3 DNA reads TGTGCCTGGAGAACACAGGGGAACCGCAATCAGCCCCAGCATTTT. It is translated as CAWRTQGNRNQPQHF.

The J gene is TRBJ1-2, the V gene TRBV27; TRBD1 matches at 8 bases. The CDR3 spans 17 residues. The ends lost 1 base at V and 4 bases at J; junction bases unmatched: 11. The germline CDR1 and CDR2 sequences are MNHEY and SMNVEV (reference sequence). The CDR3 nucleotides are TGTGCCAGCAGTTTATATCCCCCATCAGGGGGCGTCTATGGCTACACCTTC. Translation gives CASSLYPPSGGVYGYTF.

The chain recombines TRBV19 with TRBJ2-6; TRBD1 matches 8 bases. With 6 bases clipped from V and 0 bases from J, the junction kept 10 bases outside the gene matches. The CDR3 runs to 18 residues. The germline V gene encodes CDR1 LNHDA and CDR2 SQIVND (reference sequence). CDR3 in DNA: TGTGCCAGTAGATTTGGACAGGGCTCTACCTCTGGGGCCAACGTCCTGACTTTC. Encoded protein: CASRFGQGSTSGANVLTF.

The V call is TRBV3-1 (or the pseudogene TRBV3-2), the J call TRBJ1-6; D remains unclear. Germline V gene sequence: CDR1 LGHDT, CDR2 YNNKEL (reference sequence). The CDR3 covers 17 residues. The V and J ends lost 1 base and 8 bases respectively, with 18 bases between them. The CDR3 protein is CASSQGPLRAGHSPLHF. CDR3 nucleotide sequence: TGTGCCAGCAGCCAAGGCCCACTTAGGGCGGGCCATTCACCCCTCCACTTT.

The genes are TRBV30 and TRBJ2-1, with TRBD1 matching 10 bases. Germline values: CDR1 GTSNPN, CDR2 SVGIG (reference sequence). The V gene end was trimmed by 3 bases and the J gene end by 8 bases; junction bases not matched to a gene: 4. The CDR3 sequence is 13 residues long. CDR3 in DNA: TGTGCCTGGAGCCGACAGGGGGCCGATGAGCAGTTCTTC. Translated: CAWSRQGADEQFF. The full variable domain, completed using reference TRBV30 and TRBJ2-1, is SQTIHQWPATLVQPVGSPLSLECTVEGTSNPNLYWYRQAAGRGLQLLFYSVGIGQISSEVPQNLSASRPQDRQFILSSKKLLLSDSGFYLCAWSRQGADEQFFGPGTRLTVL.

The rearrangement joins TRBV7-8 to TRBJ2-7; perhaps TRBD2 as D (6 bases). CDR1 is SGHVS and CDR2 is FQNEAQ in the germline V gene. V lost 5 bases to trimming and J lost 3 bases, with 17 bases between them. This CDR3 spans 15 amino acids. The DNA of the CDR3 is TGTGCCAGCAGCCAAACCGGACTACCCGACTACGAGCAGTACTTC. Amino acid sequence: CASSQTGLPDYEQYF.

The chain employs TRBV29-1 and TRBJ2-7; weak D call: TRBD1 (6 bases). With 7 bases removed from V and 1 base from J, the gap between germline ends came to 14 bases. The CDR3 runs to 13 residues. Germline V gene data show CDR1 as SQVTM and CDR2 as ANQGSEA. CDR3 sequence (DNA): TGCAGCGCTGGGGACGACAGGTCCTACGAGCAGTACTTC. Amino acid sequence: CSAGDDRSYEQYF.

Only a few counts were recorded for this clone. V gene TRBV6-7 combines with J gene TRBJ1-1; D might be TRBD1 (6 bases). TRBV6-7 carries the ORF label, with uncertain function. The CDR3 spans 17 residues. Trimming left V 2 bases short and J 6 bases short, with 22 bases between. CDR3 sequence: CASSYRAFYRVEAEAFF. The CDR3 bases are TGTGCCAGCAGTTACCGAGCCTTCTACAGGGTGGAGGCTGAAGCTTTCTTT.

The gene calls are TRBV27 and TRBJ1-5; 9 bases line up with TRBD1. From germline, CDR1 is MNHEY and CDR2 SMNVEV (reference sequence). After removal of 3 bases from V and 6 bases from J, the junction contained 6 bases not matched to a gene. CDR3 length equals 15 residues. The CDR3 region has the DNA TGTGCCAGCAGTTTGGACAGGGGAAGAGTTCAGCCCCAGCATTTT. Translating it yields CASSLDRGRVQPQHF.

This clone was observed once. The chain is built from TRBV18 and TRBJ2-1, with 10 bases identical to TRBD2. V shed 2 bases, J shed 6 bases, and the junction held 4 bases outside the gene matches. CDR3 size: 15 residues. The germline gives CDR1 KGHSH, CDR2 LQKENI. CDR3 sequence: CASSPTSGETNEQFF. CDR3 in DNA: TGTGCCAGCTCACCAACTAGCGGGGAAACCAATGAGCAGTTCTTC.

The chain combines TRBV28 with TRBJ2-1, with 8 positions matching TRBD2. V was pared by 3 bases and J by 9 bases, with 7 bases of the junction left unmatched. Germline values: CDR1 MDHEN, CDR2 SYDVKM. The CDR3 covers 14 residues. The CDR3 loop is CASSFTGGPVEQFF. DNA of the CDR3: TGTGCCAGCAGTTTCACGGGGGGGCCCGTTGAGCAGTTCTTC.

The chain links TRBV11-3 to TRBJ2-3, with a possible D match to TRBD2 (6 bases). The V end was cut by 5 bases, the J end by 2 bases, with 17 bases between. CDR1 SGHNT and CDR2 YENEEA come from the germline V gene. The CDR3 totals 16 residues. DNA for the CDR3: TGTGCCAGCAGCCTACAAGGCGGGATAATCACAGATACGCAGTATTTT. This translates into CASSLQGGIITDTQYF. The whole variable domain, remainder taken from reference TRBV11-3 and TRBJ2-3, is EAGVVQSPRYKIIEKKQPVAFWCNPISGHNTLYWYLQNLGQGPELLIRYENEEAVDDSQLPKDRFSAERLKGVDSTLKIQPAELGDSAVYLCASSLQGGIITDTQYFGPGTRLTVL.

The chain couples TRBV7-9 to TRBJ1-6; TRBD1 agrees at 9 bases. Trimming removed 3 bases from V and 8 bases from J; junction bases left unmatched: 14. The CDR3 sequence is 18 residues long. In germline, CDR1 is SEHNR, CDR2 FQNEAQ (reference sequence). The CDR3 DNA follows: TGTGCCAGCAGCTTGGTCTGGCGACCGACAGGGGGAGATTCACCCCTCCACTTT. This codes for CASSLVWRPTGGDSPLHF.

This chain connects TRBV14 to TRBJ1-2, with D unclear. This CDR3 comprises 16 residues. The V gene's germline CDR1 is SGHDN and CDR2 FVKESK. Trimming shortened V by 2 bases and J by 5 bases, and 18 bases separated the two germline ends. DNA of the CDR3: TGTGCCAGCAGCCAACTCAGGTTTAGTAACGATTATGGCTACACCTTC. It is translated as CASSQLRFSNDYGYTF.

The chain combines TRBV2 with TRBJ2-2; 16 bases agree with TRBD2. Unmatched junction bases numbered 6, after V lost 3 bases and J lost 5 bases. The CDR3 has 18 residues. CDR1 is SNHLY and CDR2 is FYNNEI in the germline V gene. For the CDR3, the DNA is TGTGCCAGCAGTGAGGGGACTAGCGGGGGGGCCTTGACCGGGGAGCTGTTTTTT. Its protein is CASSEGTSGGALTGELFF.

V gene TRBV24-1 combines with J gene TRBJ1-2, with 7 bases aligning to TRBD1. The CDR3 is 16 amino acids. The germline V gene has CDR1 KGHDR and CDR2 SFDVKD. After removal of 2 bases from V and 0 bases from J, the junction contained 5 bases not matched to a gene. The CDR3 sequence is CATSDSGQAPNYGYTF. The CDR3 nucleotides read TGTGCCACCAGTGATTCCGGACAGGCCCCTAACTATGGCTACACCTTC.

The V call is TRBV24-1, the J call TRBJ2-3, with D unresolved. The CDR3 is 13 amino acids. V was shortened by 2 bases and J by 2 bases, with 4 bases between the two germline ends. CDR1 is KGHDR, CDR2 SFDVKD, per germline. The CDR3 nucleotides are TGTGCCACCAGTGATTACAACACAGATACGCAGTATTTT. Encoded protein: CATSDYNTDTQYF.

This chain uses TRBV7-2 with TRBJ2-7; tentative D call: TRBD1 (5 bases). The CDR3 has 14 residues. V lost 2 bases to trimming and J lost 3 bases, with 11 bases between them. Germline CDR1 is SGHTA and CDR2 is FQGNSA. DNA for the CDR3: TGTGCCAGCAGCTTAAGTTCAGGGTTCTACGAGCAGTACTTC. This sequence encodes CASSLSSGFYEQYF. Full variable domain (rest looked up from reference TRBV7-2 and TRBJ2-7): GAGVSQSPSNKVTEKGKDVELRCDPISGHTALYWYRQSLGQGLEFLIYFQGNSAPDKSGLPSDRFSAERTGGSVSTLTIQRTQQEDSAVYLCASSLSSGFYEQYFGPGTRLTVT.